This T cell receptor beta chain was obtained from a study of immune cell composition in non-small cell lung cancer. Findings and caveats of the study: Roughly 82% of squamous and 33% of adenocarcinoma cases had tumour-associated clones >0.5%. Smoking pack-years did not significantly correlate with tumour TCR-beta clonality. It was not proven that tumour-reactive clones equal dominant tumour-associated clones.

Normal lung sampling was at least 3 cm from the tumour, as distant as possible. Template was genomic DNA from frozen, unsorted single-cell suspensions. Of note for this clone: Antigen specificity is unknown.

Sequenced by immunoSEQ multiplex PCR; TCRdb stores in-frame clones only, minus some. The repertoire holds fewer than 4,000 clones, over 65% seen once, with over 10% in the top ten. Looked up from germline, CDR1 is WNHNN and CDR2 is SYGVQD (reference sequence). V was clipped by 5 bases and J by 5 bases; unmatched bases: 3. The length of the CDR3 is 14 residues. The chain is built from TRBV10-1 and TRBJ2-1; TRBD2 matches at 10 bases. The sequence was collected from a human donor with non-small cell lung cancer. The donor label of this sample is uncertain. The sample consisted of non-adjacent lung tissue. CDR3 nucleotide sequence: TGCGCCAGCAGTACGGGACTAGCGCACAATGAGCAGTTCTTC. It encodes CASSTGLAHNEQFF.